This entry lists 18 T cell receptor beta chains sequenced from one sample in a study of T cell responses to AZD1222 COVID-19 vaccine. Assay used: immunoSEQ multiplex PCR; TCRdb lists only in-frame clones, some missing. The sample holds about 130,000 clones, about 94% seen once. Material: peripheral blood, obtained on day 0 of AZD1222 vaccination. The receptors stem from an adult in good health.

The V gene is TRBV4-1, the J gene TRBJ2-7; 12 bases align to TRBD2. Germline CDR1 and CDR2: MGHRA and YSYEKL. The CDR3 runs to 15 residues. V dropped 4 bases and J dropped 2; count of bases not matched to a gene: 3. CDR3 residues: CASSRGLAGTYEQYF. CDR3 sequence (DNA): TGCGCCAGCAGCCGAGGACTAGCGGGAACCTACGAGCAGTACTTC.

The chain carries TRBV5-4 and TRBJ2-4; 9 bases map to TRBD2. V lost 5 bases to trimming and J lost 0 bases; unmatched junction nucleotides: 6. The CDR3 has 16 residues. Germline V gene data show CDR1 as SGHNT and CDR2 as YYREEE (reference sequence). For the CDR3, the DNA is TGTGCCAGCAGTCAGACTAGCGGTTTAGCCAAAAACATTCAGTACTTC. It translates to CASSQTSGLAKNIQYF.

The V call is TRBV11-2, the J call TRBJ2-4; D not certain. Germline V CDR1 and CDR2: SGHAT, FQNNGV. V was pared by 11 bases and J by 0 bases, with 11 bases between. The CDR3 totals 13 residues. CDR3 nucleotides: TGTGCCGGGTCCCCTTTAGCCAAAAACATTCAGTACTTC. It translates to CAGSPLAKNIQYF.

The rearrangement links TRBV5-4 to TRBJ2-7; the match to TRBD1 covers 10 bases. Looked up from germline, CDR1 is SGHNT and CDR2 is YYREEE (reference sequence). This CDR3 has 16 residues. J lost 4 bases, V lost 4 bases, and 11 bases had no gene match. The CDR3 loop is CASSRPPGQGSYEQYF. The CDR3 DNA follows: TGTGCCAGCAGCAGGCCACCGGGACAGGGGTCATACGAGCAGTACTTC.

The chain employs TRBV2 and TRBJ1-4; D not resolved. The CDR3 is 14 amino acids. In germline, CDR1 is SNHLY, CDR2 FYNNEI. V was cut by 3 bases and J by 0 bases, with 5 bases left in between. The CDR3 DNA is TGTGCCAGCAGTGACGGGACAACTAATGAAAAACTGTTTTTT. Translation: CASSDGTTNEKLFF.

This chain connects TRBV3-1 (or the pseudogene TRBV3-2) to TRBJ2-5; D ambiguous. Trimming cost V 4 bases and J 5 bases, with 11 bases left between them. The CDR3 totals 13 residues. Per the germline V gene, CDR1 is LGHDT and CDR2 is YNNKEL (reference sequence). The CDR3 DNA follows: TGTGCCAGCAGCCGGACCCTCGTGGAGACCCAGTACTTC. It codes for CASSRTLVETQYF.

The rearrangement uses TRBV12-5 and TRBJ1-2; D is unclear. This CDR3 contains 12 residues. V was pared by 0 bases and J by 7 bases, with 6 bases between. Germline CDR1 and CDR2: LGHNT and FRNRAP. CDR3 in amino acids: CASGLVGSGYTF. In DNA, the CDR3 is TGTGCTAGTGGTTTGGTCGGGAGTGGCTACACCTTC.

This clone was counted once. The CDR3: CASSFQAYSGNTIYF. CDR3 nucleotide sequence: TGTGCCAGCAGTTTTCAGGCTTACTCTGGAAACACCATATATTTT. This chain uses TRBV28 with TRBJ1-3, with no clear D. Germline V gene sequence: CDR1 MDHEN, CDR2 SYDVKM. There are 15 residues in the CDR3. Trimming removed 3 bases at V and 0 bases at J, with 9 bases between.

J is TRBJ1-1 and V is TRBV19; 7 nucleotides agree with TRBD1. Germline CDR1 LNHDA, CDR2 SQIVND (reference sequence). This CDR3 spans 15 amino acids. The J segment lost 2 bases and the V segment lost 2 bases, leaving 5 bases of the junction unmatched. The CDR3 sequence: CASSINTGDNTEAFF. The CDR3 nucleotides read TGTGCCAGTAGTATAAACACAGGGGACAACACTGAAGCTTTCTTT.

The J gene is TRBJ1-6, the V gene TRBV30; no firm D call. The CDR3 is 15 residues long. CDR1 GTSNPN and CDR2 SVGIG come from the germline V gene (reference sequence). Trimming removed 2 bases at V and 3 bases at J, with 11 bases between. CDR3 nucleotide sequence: TGTGCCTGGAGTAATCGAGACCACTATAATTCACCCCTCCACTTT. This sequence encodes CAWSNRDHYNSPLHF.

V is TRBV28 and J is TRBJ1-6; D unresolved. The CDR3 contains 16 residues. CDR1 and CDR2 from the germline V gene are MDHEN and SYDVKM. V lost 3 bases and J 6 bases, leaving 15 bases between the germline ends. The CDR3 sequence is CASSFHVPLGNSPLHF. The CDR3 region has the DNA TGTGCCAGCAGTTTTCACGTCCCCCTTGGTAATTCACCCCTCCACTTT.

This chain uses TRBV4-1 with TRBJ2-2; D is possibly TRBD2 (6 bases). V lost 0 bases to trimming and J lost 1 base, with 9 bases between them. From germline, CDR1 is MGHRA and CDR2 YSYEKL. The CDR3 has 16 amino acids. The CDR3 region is CASSQEVSGNTGELFF. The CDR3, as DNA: TGCGCCAGCAGCCAAGAGGTTAGCGGGAACACCGGGGAGCTGTTTTTT.

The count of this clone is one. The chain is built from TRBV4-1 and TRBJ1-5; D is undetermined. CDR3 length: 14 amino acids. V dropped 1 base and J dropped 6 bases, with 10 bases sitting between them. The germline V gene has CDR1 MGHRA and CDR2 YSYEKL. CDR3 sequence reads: CASSQGGLGQPQHF. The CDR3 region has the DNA TGCGCCAGCAGCCAAGGAGGATTGGGTCAGCCCCAGCATTTT.

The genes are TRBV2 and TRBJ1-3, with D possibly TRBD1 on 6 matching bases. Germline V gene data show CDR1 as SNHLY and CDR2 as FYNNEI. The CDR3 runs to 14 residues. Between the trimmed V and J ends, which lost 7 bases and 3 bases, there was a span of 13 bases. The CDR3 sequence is CASTEGEFGNTIYF. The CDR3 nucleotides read TGTGCCAGCACAGAGGGGGAGTTTGGAAACACCATATATTTT.

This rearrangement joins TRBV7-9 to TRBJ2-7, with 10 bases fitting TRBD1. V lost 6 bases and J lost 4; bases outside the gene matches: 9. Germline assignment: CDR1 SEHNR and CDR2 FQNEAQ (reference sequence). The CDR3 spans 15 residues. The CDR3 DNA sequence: TGTGCCAGCAGTTATGACGGGACAGGGGTTTACGAGCAGTACTTC. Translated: CASSYDGTGVYEQYF.

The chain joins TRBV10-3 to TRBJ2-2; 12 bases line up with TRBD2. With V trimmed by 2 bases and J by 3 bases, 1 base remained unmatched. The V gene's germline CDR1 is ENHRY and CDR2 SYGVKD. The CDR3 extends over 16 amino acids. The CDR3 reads CAISEGLAGHTGELFF. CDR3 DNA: TGTGCCATCAGTGAGGGACTAGCGGGGCACACCGGGGAGCTGTTTTTT.

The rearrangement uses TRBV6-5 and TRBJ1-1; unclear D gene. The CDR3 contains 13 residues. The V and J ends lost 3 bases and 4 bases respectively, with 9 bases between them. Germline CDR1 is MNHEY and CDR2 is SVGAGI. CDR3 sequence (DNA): TGTGCCAGCAGTTATCCCCCCTTCACTGAAGCTTTCTTT. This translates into CASSYPPFTEAFF.

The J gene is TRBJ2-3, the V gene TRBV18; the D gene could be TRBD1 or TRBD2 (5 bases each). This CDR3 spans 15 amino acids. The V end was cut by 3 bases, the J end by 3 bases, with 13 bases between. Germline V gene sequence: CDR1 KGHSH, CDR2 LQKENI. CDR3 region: CASSPARGLTDTQYF. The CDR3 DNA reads TGTGCCAGCTCACCGGCACGGGGCCTAACAGATACGCAGTATTTT.